Detailed here is one T cell receptor (beta chain). Data came from immunoSEQ multiplex PCR; TCRdb stores just in-frame clones and leaves some out. The sample yields tens of thousands of clones, 70% to 80% seen once. The data are from a study of OX40 agonist ivuxolimab in advanced cancers. Trimming stripped 3 bases from V and 7 bases from J, with 15 bases between. Germline CDR1 SNHLY, CDR2 FYNNEI. CDR3 length: 14 residues. The genes are TRBV2 and TRBJ1-2, with a tentative D call TRBD1 (6 bases). This receptor was taken from an adult with an advanced solid tumor such as melanoma, head and neck, liver or kidney cancer. The source was CD4+ or CD8+ T cells sorted from blood, collected in a trial of the OX40 agonist ivuxolimab. CDR3 region: CASSDDRRTSGYTF. CDR3 nucleotides: TGTGCCAGCAGTGACGACAGGAGAACGTCTGGCTACACCTTC.